Sequencing of this T cell receptor (beta chain) was carried out in a study of PD-1 blockade in classical Hodgkin lymphoma. Method: immunoSEQ multiplex PCR; TCRdb's copy keeps in-frame clones and lacks some. The sample lists tens of thousands of clones, around nine tenths occurring once. Concerning this clone itself: Its antigen remains unidentified.

General study results and limits: Baseline TCR diversity was reportedly lower in newly diagnosed patients than in healthy donors. It was reported as lower still in relapsed/refractory patients. The diversity seen at baseline in complete responders resembled that of newly diagnosed patients. The causes of the repertoire differences, possibly disease activity or prior therapy, remain undefined.

The time point denotes: cycle 4 day 1 (C4D1), after more than five weeks of nivolumab. Relapses following autologous stem cell transplantation were seen in all patients, with brentuximab vedotin exposure varying. Patients showed best responses of complete response, partial response or progressive disease. Germline-derived CDR1 and CDR2 are MDHEN and SYDVKM. The CDR3 consists of 14 residues. The V end was cut by 2 bases, the J end by 2 bases, with 9 bases between. The clonotype comes from a human donor with classical Hodgkin lymphoma. The source was peripheral blood mononuclear cells (PBMCs), collected before the fourth cycle of nivolumab. The chain couples TRBV28 to TRBJ1-2, with D possibly matching TRBD1 (6 bases). The CDR3 reads CASSLPDRNYGYTF. CDR3 DNA: TGTGCCAGCAGTTTACCCGACAGGAACTATGGCTACACCTTC.